The T cell receptor (beta chain) described here comes from a study of T cells in Graves' hyperthyroidism and ophthalmopathy. Study conclusions and caveats: Expanded thyroid clonotypes (above 0.001) were mostly also found in blood.

This clonotype was seen repeatedly, ten times or more. Its antigen is undetermined. The V and J ends lost 1 base and 2 bases respectively, with 9 bases between them. Per germline, CDR1 SGHTA and CDR2 FQGNSA. This CDR3 comprises 14 residues. The TCR beta CDR3 regions underwent amplification using RNA transcripts as the source. First-round RT-PCR with HTBI primers amplified the TCR CDR3 region. TCRdb re-derived calls from the multiplex PCR reads in MiXCR, one entry per CDR3 protein. The repertoire consists of roughly 660,000 distinct CDR3 sequences, with roughly 17% occurring once and the leading ten covering roughly 15%. It was considered stable Graves' hyperthyroidism when ophthalmopathy did not progress within 18 months.

The sample consisted of blood. The chain joins TRBV7-2 to TRBJ2-7; no definite D call. The receptor was isolated from a man over 45 with Graves' hyperthyroidism. The chain's CDR3 is CASSLGTVPYEQYF. CDR3 coding DNA: TGTGCCAGCAGCTTAGGGACGGTGCCCTACGAGCAGTACTTC.